The rows below give T cell receptor beta chains drawn from one sample of a study of blood T cell repertoires in COVID-19. Sequencing was performed with immunoSEQ multiplex PCR; in TCRdb, only in-frame clones are kept and a portion is missing. The sample contains under 300,000 clones, roughly nine tenths of which appear only once. Sequenced: PBMCs or T cells enriched from blood (not recorded which). Every receptor here comes from a human donor in a cohort exposed to, infected with or recovered from COVID-19 (not recorded which). The donor label of this sample is uncertain. Both conserved end residues are part of each CDR3. The D gene is left open where the match is weak. The listing skips clone size in some rows; elsewhere it reads once, few, many or a size class.

abundance	v_gene	len	d_gene	j_gene	CDR3nt	CDR3aa
once	TRBV5-1	19	TRBD2	TRBJ2-2	TGCGCCAGCAGCTTGCTGCGTACGCTAGCGGGGGGGACCACCGGGGAGCTGTTTTTT	CASSLLRTLAGGTTGELFF
.	TRBV5-4	16	TRBD1	TRBJ1-2	TGTGCCAGCAGCCCTGACGGGACAGGGGTATACTATGGCTACACCTTC	CASSPDGTGVYYGYTF
.	TRBV9	16	TRBD1	TRBJ1-2	TGTGCCAGCAGCGAGAGGGACAGGGGAGGCTCTGGGGGCTACACCTTC	CASSERDRGGSGGYTF
.	TRBV4-1	14	.	TRBJ1-4	TGCGCCAGCAGCCTCACAGAACCGAATGAAAAACTGTTTTTT	CASSLTEPNEKLFF
.	TRBV15	13	.	TRBJ1-1	TGTGCCACACAGCTGCTCGGGGACACTGAAGCTTTCTTT	CATQLLGDTEAFF
.	TRBV28	15	.	TRBJ1-5	TGTGCCAGCAGTTTATTCGGGAGGGGCAAACGGCCCCAGCATTTT	CASSLFGRGKRPQHF
.	TRBV29-1	13	TRBD1	TRBJ1-1	TGCAGCGTTCCTTGGACAGGGAACACTGAAGCTTTCTTT	CSVPWTGNTEAFF
.	TRBV6-5	16	TRBD1	TRBJ1-1	TGTGCCAGCAGTTTTCTCCGGACAGGGGCAAACACTGAAGCTTTCTTT	CASSFLRTGANTEAFF
.	TRBV9	14	.	TRBJ1-5	TGTGCCAGCAGCGGAACTCAGGGTTATCAGCCCCAGCATTTT	CASSGTQGYQPQHF
.	TRBV6-6	14	.	TRBJ2-2	TGTGCCAGCAGTTACGGGCGGAACACCGGGGAGCTGTTTTTT	CASSYGRNTGELFF
.	TRBV7-9	13	.	TRBJ2-5	TGTGCCAGCAGAGCGACAGCGGGAGAGACCCAGTACTTC	CASRATAGETQYF
.	TRBV12-3/TRBV12-4	13	.	TRBJ1-1	TGTGCCAGCAGTTTGCGGGGGGGCACTGAAGCTTTCTTT	CASSLRGGTEAFF
many	TRBV18	16	TRBD1	TRBJ2-2	TGTGCCAGCTCACCCCCGGGACAGGCTAACACCGGGGAGCTGTTTTTT	CASSPPGQANTGELFF
once	TRBV6-5	15	.	TRBJ2-5	TGTGCCAGCAGTTCCCGACAGGGTGGAGGGGAGACCCAGTACTTC	CASSSRQGGGETQYF
.	TRBV18	15	TRBD2	TRBJ2-1	TGTGCCAGCTCACCTAACGGGGGGGATTACAATGAGCAGTTCTTC	CASSPNGGDYNEQFF
.	TRBV19	15	TRBD1	TRBJ2-7	TGTGCCAGTAGTCGGGACAGGGGGCATTCCTACGAGCAGTACTTC	CASSRDRGHSYEQYF
.	TRBV30	13	TRBD1	TRBJ2-7	TGTGCCTGGGGACCCGACAGGGGGTACGAGCAGTACTTC	CAWGPDRGYEQYF
.	TRBV9	19	.	TRBJ2-5	TGTGCCAGCAGCGAGAGGGGGGGATTCGGGAGTGTTCTCCAAGAGACCCAGTACTTC	CASSERGGFGSVLQETQYF
.	TRBV27	15	.	TRBJ1-3	TGTGCCAGCAGTTTAAAGGGGGTATGGGGAAACACCATATATTTT	CASSLKGVWGNTIYF
once	TRBV7-2	11	.	TRBJ2-3	TGTGCCAGCAGCTTCTACGATACGCAGTATTTT	CASSFYDTQYF
.	TRBV29-1	13	.	TRBJ1-5	TGCAGCGTCAAGGGAGTTGGCAATCAGCCCCAGCATTTT	CSVKGVGNQPQHF
.	TRBV13	21	TRBD2	TRBJ2-1	TGTGCCAGCAGCTCACCCCAGGGTAACCCGGGACTAGCGGGGGGAGACAATGAGCAGTTCTTC	CASSSPQGNPGLAGGDNEQFF
.	TRBV11-2	16	.	TRBJ2-1	TGTGCCAGCAGCTTAACGACGGGGGGCTTATACAATGAGCAGTTCTTC	CASSLTTGGLYNEQFF